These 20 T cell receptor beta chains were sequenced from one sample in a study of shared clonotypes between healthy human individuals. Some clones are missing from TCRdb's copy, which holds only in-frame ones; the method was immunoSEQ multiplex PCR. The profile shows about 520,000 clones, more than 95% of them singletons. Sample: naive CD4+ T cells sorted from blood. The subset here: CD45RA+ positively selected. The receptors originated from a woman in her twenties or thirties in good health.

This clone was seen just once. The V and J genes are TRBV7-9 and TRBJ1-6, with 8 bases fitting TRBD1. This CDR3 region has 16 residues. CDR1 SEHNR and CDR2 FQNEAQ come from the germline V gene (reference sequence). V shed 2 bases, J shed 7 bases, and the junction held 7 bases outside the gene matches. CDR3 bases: TGTGCCAGCAGCTTATTTCCGGGACAGGTCAATTCACCCCTCCACTTT. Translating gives CASSLFPGQVNSPLHF.

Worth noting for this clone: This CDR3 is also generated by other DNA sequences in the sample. The CDR3 DNA sequence: TGTGCCAGTAGTATCACAGGGGGCACCTATGGCTACACCTTC. It translates to CASSITGGTYGYTF. V usage is TRBV19 and J usage is TRBJ1-2; 9 bases match TRBD1. The germline V gene has CDR1 LNHDA and CDR2 SQIVND (reference sequence). CDR3 size: 14 residues. The J segment lost 4 bases and the V segment lost 3 bases, leaving 3 bases of the junction unmatched. Together with reference TRBV19 and TRBJ1-2, the CDR3 gives the full variable domain: DGGITQSPKYLFRKEGQNVTLSCEQNLNHDAMYWYRQDPGQGLRLIYYSQIVNDFQKGDIAEGYSVSREKKESFPLTVTSAQKNPTAFYLCASSITGGTYGYTFGSGTRLTVV.

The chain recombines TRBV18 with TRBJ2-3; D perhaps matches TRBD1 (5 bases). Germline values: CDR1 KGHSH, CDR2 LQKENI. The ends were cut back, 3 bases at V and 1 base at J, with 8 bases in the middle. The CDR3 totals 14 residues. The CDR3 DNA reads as TGTGCCAGCTCACCGAAACAGGGCACAGATACGCAGTATTTT. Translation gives CASSPKQGTDTQYF.

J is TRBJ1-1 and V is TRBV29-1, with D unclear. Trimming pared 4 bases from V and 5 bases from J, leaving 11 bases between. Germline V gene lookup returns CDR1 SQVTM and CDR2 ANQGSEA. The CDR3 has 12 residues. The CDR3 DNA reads TGCAGCGTTGTAGTCCCGGGAACTGAAGCTTTCTTT. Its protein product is CSVVVPGTEAFF.

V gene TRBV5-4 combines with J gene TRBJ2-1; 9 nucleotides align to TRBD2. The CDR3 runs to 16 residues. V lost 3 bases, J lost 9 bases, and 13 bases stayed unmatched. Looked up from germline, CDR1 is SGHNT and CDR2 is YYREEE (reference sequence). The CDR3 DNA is TGTGCCAGCAGCTCCCCCGCTAGCGGGATGAACGGTGAGCAGTTCTTC. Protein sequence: CASSSPASGMNGEQFF.

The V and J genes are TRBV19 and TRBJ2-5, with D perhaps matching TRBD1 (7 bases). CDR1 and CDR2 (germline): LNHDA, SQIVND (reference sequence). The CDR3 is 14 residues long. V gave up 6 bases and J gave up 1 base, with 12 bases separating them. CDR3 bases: TGTGCCAGTAGGGAGGGGACAGTCCAAGAGACCCAGTACTTC. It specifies CASREGTVQETQYF.

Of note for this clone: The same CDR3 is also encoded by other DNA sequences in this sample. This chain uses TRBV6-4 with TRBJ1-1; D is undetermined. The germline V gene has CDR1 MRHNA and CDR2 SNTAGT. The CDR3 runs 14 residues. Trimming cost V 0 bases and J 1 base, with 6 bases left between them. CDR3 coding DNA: TGTGCCAGCAGTGACTCGGCCAGGAACACTGAAGCTTTCTTT. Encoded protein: CASSDSARNTEAFF.

The CDR3 spells CASSRAQPTSGYEQYF. The CDR3, as DNA: TGTGCCAGCTCACGGGCCCAACCAACTAGCGGGTACGAGCAGTACTTC. The chain uses TRBV18 and TRBJ2-7, with TRBD2 matching 9 bases. With 4 bases clipped from V and 4 bases from J, the junction kept 11 bases outside the gene matches. The CDR3 contains 16 residues. Germline CDR1 and CDR2: KGHSH and LQKENI.

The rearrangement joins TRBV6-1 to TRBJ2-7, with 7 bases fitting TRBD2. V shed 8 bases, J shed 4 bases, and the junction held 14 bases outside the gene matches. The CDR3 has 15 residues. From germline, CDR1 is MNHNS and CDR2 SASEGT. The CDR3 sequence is CASGTTSFGWYEQYF. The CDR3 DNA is TGTGCCAGCGGGACTACGTCCTTTGGTTGGTACGAGCAGTACTTC.

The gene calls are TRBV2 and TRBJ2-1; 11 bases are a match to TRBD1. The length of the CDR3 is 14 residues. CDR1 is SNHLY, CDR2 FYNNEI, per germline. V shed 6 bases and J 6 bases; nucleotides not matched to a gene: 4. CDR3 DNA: TGTGCCAGCAGAGGACAGGGGGCGATCAATGAGCAGTTCTTC. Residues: CASRGQGAINEQFF. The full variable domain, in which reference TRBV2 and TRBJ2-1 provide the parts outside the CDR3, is EPEVTQTPSHQVTQMGQEVILRCVPISNHLYFYWYRQILGQKVEFLVSFYNNEISEKSEIFDDQFSVERPDGSNFTLKIRSTKLEDSAMYFCASRGQGAINEQFFGPGTRLTVL.

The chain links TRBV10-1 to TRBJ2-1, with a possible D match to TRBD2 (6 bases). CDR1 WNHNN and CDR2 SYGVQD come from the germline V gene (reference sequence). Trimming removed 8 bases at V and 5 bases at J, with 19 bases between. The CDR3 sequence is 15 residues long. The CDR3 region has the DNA TGCGCCAGCGGCCCCCTCGCGGGATCTCACAATGAGCAGTTCTTC. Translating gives CASGPLAGSHNEQFF.

The CDR3 loop reads CASSLGGGVDGNQPQHF. The CDR3 DNA reads TGTGCCAGCAGCTTAGGTGGGGGAGTTGATGGCAATCAGCCCCAGCATTTT. The chain recombines TRBV11-2 with TRBJ1-5; D may be TRBD1 (5 bases). This CDR3 has 17 residues. The germline V gene encodes CDR1 SGHAT and CDR2 FQNNGV. The V end lost 1 base, the J end lost 2 bases, and 15 bases lay between the germline ends.

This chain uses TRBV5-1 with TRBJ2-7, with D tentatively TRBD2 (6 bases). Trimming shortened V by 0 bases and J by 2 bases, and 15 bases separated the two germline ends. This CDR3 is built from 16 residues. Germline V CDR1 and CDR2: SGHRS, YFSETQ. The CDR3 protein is CASSLVSGRGAYEQYF. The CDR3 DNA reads TGCGCCAGCAGCTTGGTTAGCGGACGTGGGGCCTACGAGCAGTACTTC. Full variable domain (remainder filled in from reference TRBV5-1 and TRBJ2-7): KAGVTQTPRYLIKTRGQQVTLSCSPISGHRSVSWYQQTPGQGLQFLFEYFSETQRNKGNFPGRFSGRQFSNSRSEMNVSTLELGDSALYLCASSLVSGRGAYEQYFGPGTRLTVT.

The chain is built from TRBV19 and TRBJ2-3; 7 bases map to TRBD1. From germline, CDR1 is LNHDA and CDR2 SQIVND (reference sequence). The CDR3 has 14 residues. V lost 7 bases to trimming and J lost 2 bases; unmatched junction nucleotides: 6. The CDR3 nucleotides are TGTGCCAGTATTCAACAGGGGAACACAGATACGCAGTATTTT. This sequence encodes CASIQQGNTDTQYF.

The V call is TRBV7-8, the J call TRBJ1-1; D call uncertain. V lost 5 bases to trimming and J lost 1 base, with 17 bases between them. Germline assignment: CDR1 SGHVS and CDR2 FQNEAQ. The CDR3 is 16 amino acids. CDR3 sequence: CASSIFEGAGNTEAFF. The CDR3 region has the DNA TGTGCCAGCAGCATATTCGAGGGAGCGGGGAACACTGAAGCTTTCTTT.

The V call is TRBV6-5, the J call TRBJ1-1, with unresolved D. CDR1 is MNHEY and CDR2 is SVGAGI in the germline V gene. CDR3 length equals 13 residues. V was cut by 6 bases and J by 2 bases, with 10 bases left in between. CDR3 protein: CASSRGLNTEAFF. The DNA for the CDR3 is TGTGCCAGCAGCCGTGGACTTAACACTGAAGCTTTCTTT.

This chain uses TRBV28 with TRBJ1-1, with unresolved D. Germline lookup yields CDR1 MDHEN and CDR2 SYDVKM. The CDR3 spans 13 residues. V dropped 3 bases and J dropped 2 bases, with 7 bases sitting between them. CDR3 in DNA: TGTGCCAGCAGTTTCAGTCGCAACACTGAAGCTTTCTTT. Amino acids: CASSFSRNTEAFF. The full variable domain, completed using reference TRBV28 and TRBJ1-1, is DVKVTQSSRYLVKRTGEKVFLECVQDMDHENMFWYRQDPGLGLRLIYFSYDVKMKEKGDIPEGYSVSREKKERFSLILESASTNQTSMYLCASSFSRNTEAFFGQGTRLTVV.

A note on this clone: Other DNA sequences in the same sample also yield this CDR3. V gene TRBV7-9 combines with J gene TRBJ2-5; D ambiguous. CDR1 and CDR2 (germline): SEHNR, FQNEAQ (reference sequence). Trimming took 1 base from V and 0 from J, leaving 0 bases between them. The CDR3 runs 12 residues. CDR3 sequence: CASSLDQETQYF. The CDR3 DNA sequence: TGTGCCAGCAGCTTAGACCAAGAGACCCAGTACTTC.

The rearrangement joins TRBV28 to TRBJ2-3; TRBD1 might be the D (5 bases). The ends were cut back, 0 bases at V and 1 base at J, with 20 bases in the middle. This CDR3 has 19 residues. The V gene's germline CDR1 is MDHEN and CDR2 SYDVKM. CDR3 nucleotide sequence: TGTGCCAGCAGTTTATGGGCACCAGGGTGGTATGCGGGCACAGATACGCAGTATTTT. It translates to CASSLWAPGWYAGTDTQYF.

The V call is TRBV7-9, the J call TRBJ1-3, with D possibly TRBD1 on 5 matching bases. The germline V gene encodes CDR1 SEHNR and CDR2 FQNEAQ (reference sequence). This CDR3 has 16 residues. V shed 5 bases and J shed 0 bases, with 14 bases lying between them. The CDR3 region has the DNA TGTGCCAGCAGCGGGGGACGGCCGAGCTCTGGAAACACCATATATTTT. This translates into CASSGGRPSSGNTIYF. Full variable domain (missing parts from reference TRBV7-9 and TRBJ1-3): DTGVSQNPRHKITKRGQNVTFRCDPISEHNRLYWYRQTLGQGPEFLTYFQNEAQLEKSRLLSDRFSAERPKGSFSTLEIQRTEQGDSAMYLCASSGGRPSSGNTIYFGEGSWLTVV.